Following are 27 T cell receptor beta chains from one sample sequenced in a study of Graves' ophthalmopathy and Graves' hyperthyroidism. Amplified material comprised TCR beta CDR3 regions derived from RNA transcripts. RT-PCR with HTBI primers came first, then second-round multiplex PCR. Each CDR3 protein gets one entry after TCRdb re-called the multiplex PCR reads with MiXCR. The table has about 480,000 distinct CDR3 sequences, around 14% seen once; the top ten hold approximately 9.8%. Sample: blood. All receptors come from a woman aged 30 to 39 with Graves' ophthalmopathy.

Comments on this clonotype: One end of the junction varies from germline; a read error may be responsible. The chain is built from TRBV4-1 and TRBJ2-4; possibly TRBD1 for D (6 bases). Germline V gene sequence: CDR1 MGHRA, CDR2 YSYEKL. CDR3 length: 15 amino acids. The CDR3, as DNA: TGCGCCAGCAGCCACCTACAGGGAGCCAAAAACATTAAGTACTTC. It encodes CASSHLQGAKNIKYF.

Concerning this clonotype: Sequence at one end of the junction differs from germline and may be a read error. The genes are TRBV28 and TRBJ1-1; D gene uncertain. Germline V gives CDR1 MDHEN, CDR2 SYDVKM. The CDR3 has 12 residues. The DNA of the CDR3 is TGTGCCAGCAGGGTCATCTACACTGACGCTTTCTTT. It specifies CASRVIYTDAFF.

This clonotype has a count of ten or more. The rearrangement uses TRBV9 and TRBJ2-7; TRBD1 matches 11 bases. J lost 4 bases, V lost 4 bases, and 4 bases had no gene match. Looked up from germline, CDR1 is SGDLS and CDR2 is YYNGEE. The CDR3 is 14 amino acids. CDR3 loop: CASSPDRGRYEQYF. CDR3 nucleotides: TGTGCCAGCAGCCCGGACAGGGGGCGATACGAGCAGTACTTC.

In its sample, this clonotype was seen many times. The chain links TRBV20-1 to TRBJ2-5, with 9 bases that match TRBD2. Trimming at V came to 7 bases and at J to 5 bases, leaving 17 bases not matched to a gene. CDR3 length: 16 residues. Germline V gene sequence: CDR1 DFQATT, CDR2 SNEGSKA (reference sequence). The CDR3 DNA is TGCAGTGGGGATAGCGGGAGCTTCCAGGGGCCGGAGACCCAGTACTTC. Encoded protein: CSGDSGSFQGPETQYF.

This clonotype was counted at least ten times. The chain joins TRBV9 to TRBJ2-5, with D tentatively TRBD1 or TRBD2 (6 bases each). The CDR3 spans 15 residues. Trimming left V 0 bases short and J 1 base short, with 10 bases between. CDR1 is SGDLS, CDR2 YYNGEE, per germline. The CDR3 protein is CASSVGGAAQETQYF. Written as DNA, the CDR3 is TGTGCCAGCAGCGTAGGGGGGGCAGCCCAAGAGACCCAGTACTTC.

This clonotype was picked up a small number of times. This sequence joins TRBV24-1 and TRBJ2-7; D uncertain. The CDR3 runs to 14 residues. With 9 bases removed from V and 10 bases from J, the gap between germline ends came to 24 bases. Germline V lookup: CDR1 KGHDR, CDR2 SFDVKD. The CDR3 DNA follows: TGTGCCACCGAAGGTGGGCTGGGCCCAAAGGGTCAGTACTTC. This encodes CATEGGLGPKGQYF.

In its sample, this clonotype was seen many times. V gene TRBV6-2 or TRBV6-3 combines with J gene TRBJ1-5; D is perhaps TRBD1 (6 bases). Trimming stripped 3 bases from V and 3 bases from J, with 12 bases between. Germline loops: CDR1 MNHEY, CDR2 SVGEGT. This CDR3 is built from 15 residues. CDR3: CASSYHDRNNQPQHF. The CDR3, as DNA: TGTGCCAGCAGTTATCATGACAGGAACAATCAGCCCCAGCATTTT.

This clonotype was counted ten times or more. CDR3 bases: TGCTGTACTCGGCCGGGGGAGACCCAGTACTTC. Protein sequence: CCTRPGETQYF. The genes are TRBV20-1 and TRBJ2-5; possibly TRBD2 for D (5 bases). The CDR3 extends over 11 amino acids. Germline-derived CDR1 and CDR2 are DFQATT and SNEGSKA (reference sequence).

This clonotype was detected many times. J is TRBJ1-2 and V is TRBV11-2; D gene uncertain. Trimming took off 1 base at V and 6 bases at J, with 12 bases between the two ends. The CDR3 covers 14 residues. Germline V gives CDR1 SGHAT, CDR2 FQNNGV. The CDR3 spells CASSLVAGVDGYTF. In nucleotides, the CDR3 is TGTGCCAGCAGCTTAGTAGCGGGAGTGGATGGCTACACCTTC.

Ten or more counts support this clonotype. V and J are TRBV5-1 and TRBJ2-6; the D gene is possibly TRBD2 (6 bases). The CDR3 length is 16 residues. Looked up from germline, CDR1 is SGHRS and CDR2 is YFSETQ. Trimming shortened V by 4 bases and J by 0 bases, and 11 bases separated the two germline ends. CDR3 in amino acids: CASSDAGLSGANVLTF. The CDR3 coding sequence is TGCGCCAGCAGCGACGCGGGGCTCTCTGGGGCCAACGTCCTGACTTTC.

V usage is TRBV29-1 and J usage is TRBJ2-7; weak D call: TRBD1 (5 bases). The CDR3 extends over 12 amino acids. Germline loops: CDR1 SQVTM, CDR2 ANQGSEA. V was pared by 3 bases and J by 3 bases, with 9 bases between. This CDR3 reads CSVDQGSYEQYF. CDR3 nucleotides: TGCAGCGTTGATCAGGGTAGCTACGAGCAGTACTTC.

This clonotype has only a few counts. CDR3 residues: CASSPMGGSGRIGTGELFF. The CDR3 DNA reads as TGTGCCAGCAGCCCCATGGGGGGTAGCGGGAGGATCGGGACCGGGGAGCTGTTTTTT. The chain links TRBV6-2 or TRBV6-3 to TRBJ2-2; 10 bases match TRBD2. The CDR3 runs 19 residues. Germline CDR1 MNHEY, CDR2 SVGEGT. Trimming took 6 bases from V and 5 from J; bases not matched to a gene: 18.

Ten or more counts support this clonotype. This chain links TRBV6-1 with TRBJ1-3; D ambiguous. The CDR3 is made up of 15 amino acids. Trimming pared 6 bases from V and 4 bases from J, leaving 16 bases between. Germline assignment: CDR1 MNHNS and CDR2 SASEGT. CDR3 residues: CASSPDLFSGNTIYF. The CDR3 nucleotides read TGTGCCAGCAGCCCCGACCTCTTTTCCGGAAACACCATATATTTT.

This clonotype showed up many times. CDR3 region: CSWSRETEAFF. CDR3 coding DNA: TGCAGCTGGAGCAGGGAAACTGAAGCTTTCTTT. The chain has TRBV29-1 and TRBJ1-1, with TRBD1 as a possible D gene (5 bases). Germline V lookup: CDR1 SQVTM, CDR2 ANQGSEA. This CDR3 is 11 amino acids long. The V end lost 8 bases, the J end lost 5 bases, and 12 bases lay between the germline ends.

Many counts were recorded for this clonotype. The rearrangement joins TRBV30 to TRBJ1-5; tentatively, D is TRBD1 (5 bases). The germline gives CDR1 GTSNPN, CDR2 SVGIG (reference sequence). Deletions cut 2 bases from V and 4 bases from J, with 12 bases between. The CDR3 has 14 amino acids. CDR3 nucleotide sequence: TGTGCCTGGAGTCGGGACTTAAGGAATCAGCCCCAGCATTTT. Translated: CAWSRDLRNQPQHF. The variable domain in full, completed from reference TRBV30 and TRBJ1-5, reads SQTIHQWPATLVQPVGSPLSLECTVEGTSNPNLYWYRQAAGRGLQLLFYSVGIGQISSEVPQNLSASRPQDRQFILSSKKLLLSDSGFYLCAWSRDLRNQPQHFGDGTRLSIL.

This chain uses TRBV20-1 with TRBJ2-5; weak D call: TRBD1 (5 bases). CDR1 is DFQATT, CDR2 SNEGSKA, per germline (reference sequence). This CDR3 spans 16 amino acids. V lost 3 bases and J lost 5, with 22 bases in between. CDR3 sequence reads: CSASPRQSVSRETQYF. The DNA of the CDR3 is TGCAGTGCTAGTCCAAGACAGAGCGTATCACGGGAGACCCAGTACTTC.

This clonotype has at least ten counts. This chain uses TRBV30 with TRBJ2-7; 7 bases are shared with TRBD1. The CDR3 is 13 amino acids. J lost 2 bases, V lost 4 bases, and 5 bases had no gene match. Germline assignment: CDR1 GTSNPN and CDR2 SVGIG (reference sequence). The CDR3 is CAWTGTDPYEQYF. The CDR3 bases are TGTGCCTGGACCGGGACAGACCCCTACGAGCAGTACTTC.

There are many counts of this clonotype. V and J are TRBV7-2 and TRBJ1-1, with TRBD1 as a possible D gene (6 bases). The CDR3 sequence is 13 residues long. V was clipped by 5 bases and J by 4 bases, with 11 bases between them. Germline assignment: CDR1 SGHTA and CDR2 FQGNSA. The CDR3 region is CASSVRGGTEAFF. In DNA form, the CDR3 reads TGTGCCAGCAGCGTCAGGGGAGGCACTGAAGCTTTCTTT.

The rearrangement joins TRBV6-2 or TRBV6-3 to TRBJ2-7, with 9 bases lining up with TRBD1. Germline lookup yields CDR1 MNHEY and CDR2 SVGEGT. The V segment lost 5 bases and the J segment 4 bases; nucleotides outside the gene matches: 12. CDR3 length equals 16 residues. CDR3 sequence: CASSRATGGPSYEQYF. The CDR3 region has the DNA TGTGCCAGCAGTCGAGCGACAGGGGGACCTTCATACGAGCAGTACTTC.

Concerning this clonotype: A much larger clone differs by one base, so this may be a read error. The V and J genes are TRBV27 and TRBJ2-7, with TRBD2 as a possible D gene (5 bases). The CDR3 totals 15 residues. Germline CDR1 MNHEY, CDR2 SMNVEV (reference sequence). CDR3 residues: CASSPSSGLSYKQYF. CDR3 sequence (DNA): TGTGCCAGCAGCCCCTCCAGCGGACTCTCCTACAAGCAGTACTTC.

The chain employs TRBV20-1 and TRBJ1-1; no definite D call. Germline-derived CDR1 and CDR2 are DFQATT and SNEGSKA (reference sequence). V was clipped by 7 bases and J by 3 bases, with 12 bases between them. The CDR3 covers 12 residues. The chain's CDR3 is CSVPERDTEAFF. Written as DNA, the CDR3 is TGCAGTGTTCCGGAGAGGGACACTGAAGCTTTCTTT.

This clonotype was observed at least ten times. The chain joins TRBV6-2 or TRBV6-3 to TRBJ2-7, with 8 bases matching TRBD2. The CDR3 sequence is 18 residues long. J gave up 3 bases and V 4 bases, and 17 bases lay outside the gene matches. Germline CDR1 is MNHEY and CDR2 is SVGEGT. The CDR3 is CASSSRQALSGSLYEQYF. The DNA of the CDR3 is TGTGCCAGCAGTTCCCGACAAGCCCTAAGCGGGAGTCTCTACGAGCAGTACTTC.

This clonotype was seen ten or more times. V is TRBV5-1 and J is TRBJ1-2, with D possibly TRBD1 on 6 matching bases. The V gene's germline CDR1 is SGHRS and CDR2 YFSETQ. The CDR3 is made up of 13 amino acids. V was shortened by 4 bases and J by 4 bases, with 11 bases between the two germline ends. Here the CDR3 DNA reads TGCGCCAGCAGCGCGAGGGGGTCCTATGGCTACACCTTC. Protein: CASSARGSYGYTF.

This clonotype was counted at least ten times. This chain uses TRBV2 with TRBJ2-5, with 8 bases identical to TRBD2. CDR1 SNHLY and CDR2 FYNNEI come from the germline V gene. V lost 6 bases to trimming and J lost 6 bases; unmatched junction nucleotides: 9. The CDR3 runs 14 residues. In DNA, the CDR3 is TGTGCCAGCAGCCCTAGCGGGCAAACAAAGACCCAGTACTTC. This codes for CASSPSGQTKTQYF. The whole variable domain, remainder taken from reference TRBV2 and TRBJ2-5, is EPEVTQTPSHQVTQMGQEVILRCVPISNHLYFYWYRQILGQKVEFLVSFYNNEISEKSEIFDDQFSVERPDGSNFTLKIRSTKLEDSAMYFCASSPSGQTKTQYFGPGTRLLVL.

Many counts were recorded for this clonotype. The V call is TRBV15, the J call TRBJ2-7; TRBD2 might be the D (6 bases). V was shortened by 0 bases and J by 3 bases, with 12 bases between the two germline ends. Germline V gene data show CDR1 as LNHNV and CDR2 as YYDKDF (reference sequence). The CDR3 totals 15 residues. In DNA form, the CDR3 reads TGTGCCACCAGCAGAGACTTCGGGGGAATCTACGAGCAGTACTTC. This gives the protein CATSRDFGGIYEQYF.

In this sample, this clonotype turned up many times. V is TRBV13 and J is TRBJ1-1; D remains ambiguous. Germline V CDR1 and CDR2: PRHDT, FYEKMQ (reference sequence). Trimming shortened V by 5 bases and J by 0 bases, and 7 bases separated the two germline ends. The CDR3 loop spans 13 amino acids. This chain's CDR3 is CASSTQLNTEAFF. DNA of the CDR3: TGTGCCAGCAGCACACAACTGAACACTGAAGCTTTCTTT.

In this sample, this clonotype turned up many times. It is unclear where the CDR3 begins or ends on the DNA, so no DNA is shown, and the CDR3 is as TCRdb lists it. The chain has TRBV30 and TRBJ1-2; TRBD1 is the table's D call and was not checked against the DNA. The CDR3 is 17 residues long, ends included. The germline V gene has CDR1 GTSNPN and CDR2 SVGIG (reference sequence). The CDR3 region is CAWRFGAGAREKNGSTF.